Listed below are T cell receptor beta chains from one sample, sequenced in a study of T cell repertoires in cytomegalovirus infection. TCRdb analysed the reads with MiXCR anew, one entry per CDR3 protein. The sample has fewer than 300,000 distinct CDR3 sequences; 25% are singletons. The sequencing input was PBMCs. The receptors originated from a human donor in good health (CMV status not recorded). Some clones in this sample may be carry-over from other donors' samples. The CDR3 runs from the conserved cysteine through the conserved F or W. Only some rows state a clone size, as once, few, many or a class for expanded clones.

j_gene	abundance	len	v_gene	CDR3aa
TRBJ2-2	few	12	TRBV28	CASTGRAGELFF
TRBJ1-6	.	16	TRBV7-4	CASRPWTGEMDSPLHF
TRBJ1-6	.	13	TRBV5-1	CASSLGGESPLHF
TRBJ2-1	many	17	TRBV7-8	CASSARTSGKRYNEQFF
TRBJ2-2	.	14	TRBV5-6	CASSSVRGTGELFF
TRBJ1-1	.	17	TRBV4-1	CASRPTLQGSGNTEAFF
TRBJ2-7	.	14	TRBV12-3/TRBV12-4	CASSHPDQIYEQYF
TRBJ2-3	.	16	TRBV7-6	CASSLGPAAGTDTQYF
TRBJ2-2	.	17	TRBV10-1	CASSESASGEGTGELFF
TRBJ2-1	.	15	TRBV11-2	CASSLDHGTPNEQFF
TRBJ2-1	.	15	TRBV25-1	CASSIAGTASNEQFF
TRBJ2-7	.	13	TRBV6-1	CASSWGASYEQYF
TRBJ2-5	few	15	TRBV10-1	CASSDGRGLRETQYF
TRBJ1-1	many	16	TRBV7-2	CASSSTPGQINTEAFF
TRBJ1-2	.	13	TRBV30	CAWSVRQDYGYTF
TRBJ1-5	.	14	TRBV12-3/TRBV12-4	CASNLAEPEGPQHF
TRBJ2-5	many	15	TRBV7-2	CASSLGGTREETQYF
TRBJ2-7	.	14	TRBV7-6	CASSARTGGREQYF
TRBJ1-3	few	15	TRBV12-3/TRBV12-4	CASTLDSHSGNTIYF
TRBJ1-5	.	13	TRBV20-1	CSVTGKSNQPQHF
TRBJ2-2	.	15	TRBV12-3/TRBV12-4	CASSSGVEGTGELFF
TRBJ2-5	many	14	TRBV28	CASTAGGAQETQYF
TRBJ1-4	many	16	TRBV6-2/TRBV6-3	CASTNERGTAREKLFF
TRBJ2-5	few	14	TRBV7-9	CASSRGGYQETQYF
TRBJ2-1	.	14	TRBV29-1	CSVEGGGPYNEQFF
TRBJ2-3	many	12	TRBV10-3	CAIGGYTDTQYF
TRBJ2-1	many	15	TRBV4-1	CASSQGTTNTNEQFF
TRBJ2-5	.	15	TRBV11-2	CASSLARAYQETQYF
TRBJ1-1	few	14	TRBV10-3	CAITPGGRPTEAFF
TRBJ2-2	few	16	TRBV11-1	CASSVGQGATTGELFF
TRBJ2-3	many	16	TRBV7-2	CASSLSGGPHRDTQYF
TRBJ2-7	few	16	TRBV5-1	CASSRRGGVSSYEQYF
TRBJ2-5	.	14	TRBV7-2	CASSLSGSPETQYF
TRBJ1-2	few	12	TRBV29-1	CSVVGPLYGYTF
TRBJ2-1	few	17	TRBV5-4	CASSWDRSTRSYNEQFF
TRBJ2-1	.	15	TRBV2	CASSRTSGRANEQFF
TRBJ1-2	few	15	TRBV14	CASSPWTALNYGYTF
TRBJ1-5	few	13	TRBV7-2	CASSFWFGQPQHF
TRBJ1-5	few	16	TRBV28	CASSTYSQGTHQPQHF
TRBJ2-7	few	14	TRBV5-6	CASSTRTGVYEQYF